This TCR beta chain was obtained from a study of human T cells and chemical hapten exposure. Study-wide findings and caveats: Those TCRs sitting above 1 in 1000 frequency stayed the same with DPC sensitization.

Library preparation tagged each individual cDNA molecule with a unique molecular identifier. Study processing details: Counts of TCRs in each sample centred on a median of around 100,000 and extended from approximately 25,000 to 650,000. Each CDR3 protein gets one entry after TCRdb re-called the RACE reads with MiXCR. The V and J calls and clone size are TCRdb's, not the authors'. The table has approximately 50,000 distinct CDR3 sequences, around 11% seen once. This clonotype was detected a few times. Its antigen is currently unknown. Germline assignment: CDR1 MNHEY and CDR2 SVGEGT. The CDR3 loop spans 14 amino acids. V dropped 0 bases and J dropped 7; count of bases not matched to a gene: 3. The time point here: pre-sensitization, week 0. Indicated treatment: therapeutic diphenylcyclopropenone sensitization with weekly scalp DPC.

The V gene is TRBV6-2 or TRBV6-3, the J gene TRBJ1-2; TRBD1 aligns across 9 bases. This receptor was obtained from a woman aged 40 to 49 with alopecia areata. Some clones in this sample may be carry-over from other donors' samples. Source: whole blood, taken in connection with sensitization to the hapten diphenylcyclopropenone (DPC). The CDR3 DNA reads as TGTGCCAGCAGTTACTCGGACAGGGGTCGTGGCTACACCTTC. It specifies CASSYSDRGRGYTF.